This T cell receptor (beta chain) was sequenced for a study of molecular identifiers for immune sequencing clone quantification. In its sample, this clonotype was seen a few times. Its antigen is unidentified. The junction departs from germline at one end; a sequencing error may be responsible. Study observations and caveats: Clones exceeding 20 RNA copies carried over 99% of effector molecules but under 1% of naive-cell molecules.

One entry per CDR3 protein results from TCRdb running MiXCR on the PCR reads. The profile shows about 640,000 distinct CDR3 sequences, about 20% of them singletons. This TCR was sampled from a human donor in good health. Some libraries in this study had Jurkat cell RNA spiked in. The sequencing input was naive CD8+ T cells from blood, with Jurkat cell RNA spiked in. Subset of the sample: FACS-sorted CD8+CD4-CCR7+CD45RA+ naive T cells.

The CDR3 sequence is CSSSADRGHMNTEAFF. The CDR3 coding sequence is TGTTCCAGCAGCGCGGACAGGGGACACATGAACACTGAAGCTTTCTTT. The chain recombines TRBV9 with TRBJ1-1, with TRBD1 matching over 9 bases. Looked up from germline, CDR1 is SGDLS and CDR2 is YYNGEE. The length of the CDR3 is 16 residues.